One sample yielded the 9 T cell receptor beta chains listed below, sequenced in a study of cytomegalovirus exposure and HLA in healthy donors. The data were produced by immunoSEQ multiplex PCR, yet TCRdb's version contains in-frame clones alone and is incomplete. The sample gives 250,000 to 350,000 clones, 88% of which show up once; roughly 0.96% is in the top ten. Input material: PBMCs. These receptors came from a man younger than 40 in good health and CMV-seronegative.

The rearrangement joins TRBV6-5 to TRBJ2-6; no definite D call. The ends were cut back, 5 bases at V and 0 bases at J, with 8 bases in the middle. Germline CDR1 reads MNHEY; CDR2 reads SVGAGI. This CDR3 is 15 amino acids long. The CDR3 loop reads CASSLTVSGANVLTF. DNA of the CDR3: TGTGCCAGCAGTCTCACAGTCTCTGGGGCCAACGTCCTGACTTTC.

This clone was observed a single time. The chain employs TRBV7-9 and TRBJ1-4, with D unclear. The CDR3 contains 14 residues. Deletions cut 1 base from V and 7 bases from J, with 10 bases between. Germline CDR1 is SEHNR and CDR2 is FQNEAQ (reference sequence). CDR3 residues: CASSLGWGGEKLFF. CDR3 in DNA: TGTGCCAGCAGCTTAGGTTGGGGAGGTGAAAAACTGTTTTTT.

The V call is TRBV27, the J call TRBJ2-7; a weak D match, TRBD2 (5 bases). Trimming took 3 bases from V and 6 from J, leaving 15 bases between them. The CDR3 length is 14 residues. Germline-derived CDR1 and CDR2 are MNHEY and SMNVEV (reference sequence). DNA for the CDR3: TGTGCCAGCAGTTTGGCTACGAGTGGGAGCGAGCAGTACTTC. Residues: CASSLATSGSEQYF.

CDR3 bases: TGTGCCAGCTCTCCCCGGGACACCAACACCGGGGAGCTGTTTTTT. Its translation: CASSPRDTNTGELFF. The gene calls are TRBV18 and TRBJ2-2; a possible D gene is TRBD1 (6 bases). This CDR3 is 15 amino acids long. Germline V gives CDR1 KGHSH, CDR2 LQKENI. With 6 bases removed from V and 2 bases from J, the gap between germline ends came to 13 bases. The full variable domain, its missing parts supplied by reference TRBV18 and TRBJ2-2, is NAGVMQNPRHLVRRRGQEARLRCSPMKGHSHVYWYRQLPEEGLKFMVYLQKENIIDESGMPKERFSAEFPKEGPSILRIQQVVRGDSAAYFCASSPRDTNTGELFFGEGSRLTVL.

The rearrangement links TRBV18 to TRBJ1-2, with 10 bases matching TRBD1. This CDR3 contains 16 residues. Germline CDR1 KGHSH, CDR2 LQKENI. J was trimmed by 2 bases and V by 3 bases; bases with no gene match: 6. CDR3 nucleotide sequence: TGTGCCAGCTCACCTACTCTGGGACAGGGGAACTATGGCTACACCTTC. Its translation: CASSPTLGQGNYGYTF. Variable domain in full (rest from reference TRBV18 and TRBJ1-2): NAGVMQNPRHLVRRRGQEARLRCSPMKGHSHVYWYRQLPEEGLKFMVYLQKENIIDESGMPKERFSAEFPKEGPSILRIQQVVRGDSAAYFCASSPTLGQGNYGYTFGSGTRLTVV.

The V gene is TRBV4-3, the J gene TRBJ2-5; 10 positions agree with TRBD2. The CDR3 is 16 residues long. V was clipped by 4 bases and J by 4 bases; unmatched bases: 9. The germline gives CDR1 LGHNA, CDR2 YSLEER. CDR3 protein: CASSRASGGFGETQYF. CDR3 bases: TGCGCCAGCAGCCGAGCTAGCGGGGGATTTGGAGAGACCCAGTACTTC.

The chain recombines TRBV4-2 with TRBJ2-3; D might be TRBD2 (7 bases). The CDR3 runs to 16 residues. Trimming took 1 base from V and 2 from J, leaving 13 bases between them. The germline V gene encodes CDR1 LGHNA and CDR2 YNFKEQ. The DNA for the CDR3 is TGTGCCAGCAGCCAAGGGGCGGGGGCCCCCACAGATACGCAGTATTTT. Its protein product is CASSQGAGAPTDTQYF.

This clone was recorded once. This rearrangement joins TRBV6-1 to TRBJ1-2; 8 nucleotides match TRBD1. Germline values: CDR1 MNHNS, CDR2 SASEGT. The V segment lost 1 base and the J segment 7 bases; nucleotides outside the gene matches: 8. This CDR3 has 15 residues. In nucleotides, the CDR3 is TGTGCCAGCAGTGAAGGGGACAGGCGCACTCGTGGCTACACCTTC. Its translation: CASSEGDRRTRGYTF.

CDR3: CASSLTGISTGELFF. The CDR3 DNA reads as TGTGCCAGCAGCTTAACAGGCATTTCCACCGGGGAGCTGTTTTTT. V usage is TRBV7-2 and J usage is TRBJ2-2, with D maybe TRBD1 (5 bases). This CDR3 is built from 15 residues. Germline V CDR1 and CDR2: SGHTA, FQGNSA. Trimming removed 2 bases at V and 4 bases at J, with 11 bases between. Full variable domain (rest looked up from reference TRBV7-2 and TRBJ2-2): GAGVSQSPSNKVTEKGKDVELRCDPISGHTALYWYRQSLGQGLEFLIYFQGNSAPDKSGLPSDRFSAERTGGSVSTLTIQRTQQEDSAVYLCASSLTGISTGELFFGEGSRLTVL.